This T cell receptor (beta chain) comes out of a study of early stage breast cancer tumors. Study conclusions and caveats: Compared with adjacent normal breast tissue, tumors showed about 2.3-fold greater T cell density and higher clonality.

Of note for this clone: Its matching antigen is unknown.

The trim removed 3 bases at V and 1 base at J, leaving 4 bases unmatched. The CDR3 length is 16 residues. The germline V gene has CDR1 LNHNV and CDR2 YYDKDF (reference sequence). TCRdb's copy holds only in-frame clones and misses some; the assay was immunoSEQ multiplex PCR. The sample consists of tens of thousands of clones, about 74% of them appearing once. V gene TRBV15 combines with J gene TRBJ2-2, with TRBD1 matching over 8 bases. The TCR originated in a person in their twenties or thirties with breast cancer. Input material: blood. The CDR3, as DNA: TGTGCCACCAGCAGTCGACAGGGGCTGAACACCGGGGAGCTGTTTTTT. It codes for CATSSRQGLNTGELFF.